This T cell receptor beta chain appears in the sequencing data of a study of blood T cell repertoires in COVID-19. In the original processing: How many nucleated cells were present was estimated from reference gene primer amplification. Sequenced by immunoSEQ multiplex PCR; TCRdb stores in-frame clones only, minus some. V and J calls and clone size are given by that table; D and trimming were obtained from the DNA. The data show about 210,000 clones, 88% seen once. The CDR3 loop spans 17 amino acids. Germline V gives CDR1 MNHNS, CDR2 SASEGT. V lost 0 bases and J lost 6, with 18 bases in between. This clone turned up a few times.

V and J are TRBV6-1 and TRBJ1-5; D is unclear. Material for sequencing was peripheral blood. The TCR was taken from a man aged 65-85 years with acute or convalescent COVID-19. Written as DNA, the CDR3 is TGTGCCAGCAGTGAAGCGGGCTACAGAATGGTCCCTCAGCCCCAGCATTTT. It specifies CASSEAGYRMVPQPQHF.